Each of the 10 T cell receptor beta chains below was sequenced from the same sample in a study of cytomegalovirus exposure and HLA in healthy donors. Vbeta (60) and Jbeta (13) primers were used in the PCR. Profiling relied on immunoSEQ multiplex PCR, and the TCRdb table lists in-frame clones only, not all of them. The sample lists 150,000 or so clones, around 80% occurring once. The sample consisted of PBMCs. The source of these receptors is a male donor in good health and CMV-seropositive.

The chain uses TRBV6-1 and TRBJ1-5, with 7 positions matching TRBD1. Germline CDR1 is MNHNS and CDR2 is SASEGT. The CDR3 is made up of 16 amino acids. Losses at the gene ends were 4 bases for V and 0 bases for J; bases not matched to a gene: 6. This CDR3 is CASSGTGLYSNQPQHF. The CDR3 DNA reads as TGTGCCAGCAGTGGGACAGGCCTTTATAGCAATCAGCCCCAGCATTTT.

This rearrangement joins TRBV27 to TRBJ2-7; D perhaps matches TRBD1 (6 bases). The CDR3 has 16 residues. Germline loops: CDR1 MNHEY, CDR2 SMNVEV (reference sequence). The V end lost 7 bases, the J end lost 0 bases, and 19 bases lay between the germline ends. The CDR3 nucleotides are TGTGCCAGCAAGACGCGTACGACAGGTGACTCCTACGAGCAGTACTTC. Protein sequence: CASKTRTTGDSYEQYF.

This rearrangement joins TRBV5-1 to TRBJ2-4; 7 bases fit TRBD2. This CDR3 comprises 15 residues. Germline loops: CDR1 SGHRS, CDR2 YFSETQ. Trimming took 4 bases from V and 3 from J; bases not matched to a gene: 7. The CDR3 spells CASSPSPGGKNIQYF. CDR3 in DNA: TGCGCCAGCAGCCCTTCCCCGGGAGGCAAAAACATTCAGTACTTC.

This chain joins TRBV19 and TRBJ1-2; TRBD1 aligns across 8 bases. The CDR3 spans 15 residues. Germline lookup yields CDR1 LNHDA and CDR2 SQIVND (reference sequence). V shed 5 bases and J 4 bases; nucleotides not matched to a gene: 9. Here the CDR3 reads CASSPSRTGSYGYTF. Written as DNA, the CDR3 is TGTGCCAGTAGTCCCTCCCGGACAGGGAGCTATGGCTACACCTTC.

This chain uses TRBV9 with TRBJ1-2; 11 bases fit TRBD1. The germline gives CDR1 SGDLS, CDR2 YYNGEE. Unmatched junction bases numbered 2, after V lost 2 bases and J lost 5 bases. The CDR3 runs 14 residues. In DNA form, the CDR3 reads TGTGCCAGCAGCGTTGGACAGGGGGCTTATGGCTACACCTTC. It yields the protein CASSVGQGAYGYTF.

This chain links TRBV14 with TRBJ1-1; TRBD1 is a possible D gene (6 bases). CDR3 length: 13 residues. V lost 9 bases, J lost 8 bases, and 19 bases lay in between. CDR1 is SGHDN, CDR2 FVKESK, per germline. DNA for the CDR3: TGTGCCAGTTCGCACGGCGGGGGCCGAGAAGCTTTCTTT. It encodes CASSHGGGREAFF.

The genes are TRBV19 and TRBJ2-5; unclear D gene. CDR3 length: 15 residues. Trimming pared 5 bases from V and 4 bases from J, leaving 17 bases between. Germline V gene sequence: CDR1 LNHDA, CDR2 SQIVND (reference sequence). The CDR3 DNA is TGTGCCAGTAGTGGCCTACAGTCAAGCTCAGAGACCCAGTACTTC. The encoded protein is CASSGLQSSSETQYF.

This clone came up a few times. The chain uses TRBV19 and TRBJ2-1; 10 bases are a match to TRBD2. CDR1 LNHDA and CDR2 SQIVND come from the germline V gene (reference sequence). V lost 5 bases to trimming and J lost 0 bases; unmatched junction nucleotides: 10. The CDR3 has 18 residues. Here the CDR3 reads CASSGPAGGPPSYNEQFF. CDR3 in DNA: TGTGCCAGTAGTGGTCCAGCGGGAGGGCCCCCCTCCTACAATGAGCAGTTCTTC.

The CDR3 loop reads CASSYGQGGVYGYTF. DNA of the CDR3: TGTGCCAGCAGCTATGGACAGGGGGGGGTGTATGGCTACACCTTC. The chain joins TRBV5-6 to TRBJ1-2; 10 bases are shared with TRBD1. The CDR3 covers 15 residues. V gave up 3 bases and J gave up 5 bases; unmatched junction bases: 7. Germline lookup yields CDR1 SGHDT and CDR2 YYEEEE.

This rearrangement joins TRBV19 to TRBJ1-2; the match to TRBD1 covers 8 bases. The CDR3 sequence is 12 residues long. With V trimmed by 10 bases and J by 8 bases, 9 bases remained unmatched. Germline V gene sequence: CDR1 LNHDA, CDR2 SQIVND (reference sequence). The CDR3: CATEAGGFGYTF. As DNA, the CDR3 is TGTGCCACCGAGGCAGGGGGCTTCGGCTACACCTTC.